The present entry profiles one TCR beta chain with its context. The target antigen is unknown. This specimen includes other DNA sequences encoding the same CDR3. Genomic DNA per cell subset filled all wells of several immunoSEQ plates. Repertoires were generated with immunoSEQ multiplex PCR, while TCRdb's copy carries only in-frame clones and drops some. Altogether hundreds of thousands of clones are present, 73% being singletons, with the ten largest covering around 1.8%. This entry belongs to a study of shared clonotypes between healthy human individuals. Study findings and constraints: When compared with the clonotypes that were shared by all four sorted-subset donors, the non-shared clonotypes turned out to have lower generation probabilities. Memory subsets generally showed lower estimated richness than naive subsets.

The CDR3 extends over 14 amino acids. J lost 5 bases, V lost 0 bases, and 3 bases had no gene match. The germline gives CDR1 SGHRS, CDR2 YFSETQ. V is TRBV5-1 and J is TRBJ2-5, with TRBD2 identical over 8 bases. This clonotype was obtained from a woman aged 30 to 39 in good health. Sequences were obtained from memory CD4+ T cells sorted from blood. The subset here: CD45RA-negative fraction. Here the CDR3 reads CASSLAGGSETQYF. The DNA of the CDR3 is TGCGCCAGCAGCTTGGCGGGAGGGAGTGAGACCCAGTACTTC.